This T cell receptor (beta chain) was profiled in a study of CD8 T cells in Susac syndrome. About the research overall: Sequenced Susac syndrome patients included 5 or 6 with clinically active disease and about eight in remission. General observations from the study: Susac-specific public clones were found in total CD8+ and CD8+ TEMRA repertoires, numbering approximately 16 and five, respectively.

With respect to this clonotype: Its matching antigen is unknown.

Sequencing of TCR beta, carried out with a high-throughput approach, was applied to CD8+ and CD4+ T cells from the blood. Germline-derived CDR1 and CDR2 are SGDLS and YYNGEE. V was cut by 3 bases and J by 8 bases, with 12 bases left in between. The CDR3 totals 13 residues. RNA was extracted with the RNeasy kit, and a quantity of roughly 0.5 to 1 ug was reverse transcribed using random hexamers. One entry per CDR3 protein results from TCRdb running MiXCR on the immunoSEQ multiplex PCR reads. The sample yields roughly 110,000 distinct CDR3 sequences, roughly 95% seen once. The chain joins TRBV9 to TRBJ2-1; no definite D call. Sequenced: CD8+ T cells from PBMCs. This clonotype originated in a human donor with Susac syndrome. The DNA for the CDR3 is TGTGCCAGCAGCGGGGAACGGGTCGATGAGCAGTTCTTC. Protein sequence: CASSGERVDEQFF.